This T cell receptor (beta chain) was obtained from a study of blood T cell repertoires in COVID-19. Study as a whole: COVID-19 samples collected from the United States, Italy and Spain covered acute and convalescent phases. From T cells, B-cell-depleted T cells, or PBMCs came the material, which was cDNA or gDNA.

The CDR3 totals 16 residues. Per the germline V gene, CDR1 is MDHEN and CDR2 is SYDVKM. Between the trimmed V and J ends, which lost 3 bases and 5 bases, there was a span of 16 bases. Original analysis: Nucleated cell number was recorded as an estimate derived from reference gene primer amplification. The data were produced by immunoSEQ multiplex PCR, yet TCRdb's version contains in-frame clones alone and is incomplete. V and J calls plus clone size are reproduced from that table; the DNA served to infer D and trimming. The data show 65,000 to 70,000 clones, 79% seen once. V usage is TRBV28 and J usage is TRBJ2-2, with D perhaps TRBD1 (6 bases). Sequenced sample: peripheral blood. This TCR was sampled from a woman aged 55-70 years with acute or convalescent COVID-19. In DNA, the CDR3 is TGTGCCAGCAGTTTGTTAAGGGCAGGGGAAACCGGGGAGCTGTTTTTT. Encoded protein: CASSLLRAGETGELFF.